The T cell receptor (beta chain) under discussion was sequenced for a study of cytomegalovirus exposure and HLA in healthy donors. Overall study findings and caveats: Donor immune exposure was known only as CMV serostatus. A previous analysis found most TCR beta V segments productive roughly 87% or roughly 30% of the time. A later analysis showed that HLA-associated TCR beta chains had undergone more clonal expansion than equally common others. Some 150 TCR beta chains were listed as cytomegalovirus-associated.

A note on this clone: Antigen unknown.

Use of 60 Vbeta and 13 Jbeta primers characterized the PCR. Here immunoSEQ multiplex PCR was the method, and the copy in TCRdb shows in-frame clones only, minus some. The sample consists of about 96,000 clones, roughly 74% of them appearing once. This clonotype originated in a female donor in good health and CMV-seropositive. The specimen was PBMCs.

CDR3 DNA: TGCGCCAGCAGCCAAGGGGGGCCGGCCGGGGAGCTGTTTTTT. It translates to CASSQGGPAGELFF. V is TRBV4-3 and J is TRBJ2-2; D is possibly TRBD1 (6 bases). Germline values: CDR1 LGHNA, CDR2 YSLEER. The CDR3 contains 14 residues. V was trimmed by 1 base and J by 6 bases, leaving 9 bases between them.